The rows below give T cell receptor beta chains drawn from one sample of a study of cytomegalovirus exposure and HLA in healthy donors. The protocol was immunoSEQ multiplex PCR, while the TCRdb copy is restricted to in-frame clones and leaves out a portion. The sample table sets out 55,000 or so clones. Sample: PBMCs. These receptors all come from a woman in her fifties or sixties in good health and CMV-seropositive. Each CDR3 is given with its conserved first and last residue. The D gene is left open where the match is weak.

D gene	V gene	J gene	CDR3 DNA	CDR3 protein
.	TRBV7-9	TRBJ2-7	TGTGCCAGCAGTCCCGGGACATACTACGAGCAGTACTTC	CASSPGTYYEQYF
TRBD2	TRBV25-1	TRBJ2-3	TGTGCCAGCAGTTTACTAGCGGGGGCCTCGGGGGATACGCAGTATTTT	CASSLLAGASGDTQYF
.	TRBV6-5	TRBJ1-5	TGTGCCAGCAGTCCTCAGGAATATAGCAATCAGCCCCAGCATTTT	CASSPQEYSNQPQHF
.	TRBV7-9	TRBJ2-5	TGTGCCAGCAGACCCCCCGGGGGTAAAGGACAAGAGACCCAGTACTTC	CASRPPGGKGQETQYF
TRBD1	TRBV19	TRBJ1-5	TGTGCCAGTAGTACCACCGGGACAGGGCGAACTAATCAGCCCCAGCATTTT	CASSTTGTGRTNQPQHF
.	TRBV6-5	TRBJ1-2	TGTGCCAGCAGTCCCACAGGGAACTATGGCTACACCTTC	CASSPTGNYGYTF
TRBD1	TRBV28	TRBJ1-5	TGTGCCAGCAGTCAACCGCAGGGGGCCAAGCAGCCCCAGCATTTT	CASSQPQGAKQPQHF
.	TRBV7-9	TRBJ1-2	TGTGCCAGCAGCTTAGTTAAGGGGAAGGGCTATGGCTACACCTTC	CASSLVKGKGYGYTF
TRBD2	TRBV6-5	TRBJ2-7	TGTGCCAGCAGTTTTACCGGGACTAGCGGCTACGAGCAGTACTTC	CASSFTGTSGYEQYF
.	TRBV30	TRBJ1-2	TGTGCCTGGAGTGTGGAACGGAGGTATGGCTACACCTTC	CAWSVERRYGYTF
TRBD2	TRBV29-1	TRBJ2-3	TGCAGCGTTGATAGTAGCGGGGGGTACACAGATACGCAGTATTTT	CSVDSSGGYTDTQYF
TRBD2	TRBV9	TRBJ2-1	TGTGCCAGCAGCGTAGAGTTGCGGGAGTTCAATGAGCAGTTCTTC	CASSVELREFNEQFF
.	TRBV7-9	TRBJ1-1	TGTGCCAGCGTTTTTCAATTACAGGGGAACACTGAAGCTTTCTTT	CASVFQLQGNTEAFF
.	TRBV7-8	TRBJ2-3	TGTGCCAGCAGCCTAGTCTCCGGGTCTAGCACAGATACGCAGTATTTT	CASSLVSGSSTDTQYF
.	TRBV7-2	TRBJ1-2	TGTGCCAGCAGCTTTACCCCAGGGGATGGCTACACCTTC	CASSFTPGDGYTF
.	TRBV7-2	TRBJ2-1	TGTGCCAGCAGCTCAGGGACTCAGCGCAATGAGCAGTTCTTC	CASSSGTQRNEQFF
.	TRBV29-1	TRBJ1-2	TGCAGCGTTGTGCGTCAGGGCAAAGCTGATGGCTACACCTTC	CSVVRQGKADGYTF
.	TRBV4-1	TRBJ1-1	TGCGCCAGCAGCCAAGATCGGACTTTGAACACTGAAGCTTTCTTT	CASSQDRTLNTEAFF
TRBD1	TRBV7-9	TRBJ2-4	TGTGCCAGCAGCTTAGAGGACAGGCTAGCCAAAAACATTCAGTACTTC	CASSLEDRLAKNIQYF
.	TRBV5-4	TRBJ1-1	TGTGCCAGCAGCGGGCGTCTGAACACTGAAGCTTTCTTT	CASSGRLNTEAFF
.	TRBV5-1	TRBJ2-6	TGCGCCAGCAGCTTGGGTGGGCAGCTCCTATCTGGGGCCAACGTCCTGACTTTC	CASSLGGQLLSGANVLTF
.	TRBV7-9	TRBJ2-1	TGTGCCAGCAGCTTAGGGGTGGAGGAGCAGTTCTTC	CASSLGVEEQFF
TRBD1	TRBV15	TRBJ2-3	TGTGCCACCAGCTGGGGACAGGGTACAGATACGCAGTATTTT	CATSWGQGTDTQYF
.	TRBV6-1	TRBJ2-7	TGTGCCAGCACCAGGGTGAGCTACGAGCAGTACTTC	CASTRVSYEQYF